A single T cell receptor beta chain is shown here with its context. Germline V CDR1 and CDR2: MNHEY, SVGEGT. The V gene end was trimmed by 6 bases and the J gene end by 6 bases; junction bases not matched to a gene: 8. The CDR3 contains 14 residues. Original handling: Estimates of nucleated cell counts were drawn from the amplification of reference gene primers. TCRdb keeps only in-frame clones here, not all; method: immunoSEQ multiplex PCR. V and J calls and clone size follow that table, whereas D and trimming were derived from the DNA. The top ten hold more than 8% of the sample, which has more than 95,000 clones, about four fifths seen once. This sample was taken from a study of blood T cell repertoires in COVID-19. Whole-study context: Samples came from the United States, Italy and Spain, spanning acute and convalescent COVID-19.

The chain links TRBV6-2 or TRBV6-3 to TRBJ1-1; 9 bases align to TRBD1. The sequence was obtained from a woman between 70 and 85 years old with acute or convalescent COVID-19. Specimen: peripheral blood. This CDR3 is CASSLQGAPSEAFF. In DNA form, the CDR3 reads TGTGCCAGCAGCCTACAGGGGGCGCCGTCTGAAGCTTTCTTT.